These 17 T cell receptor beta chains were all obtained from the same sample, sequenced in a study of blood T cell repertoires in COVID-19. Data came from immunoSEQ multiplex PCR; TCRdb stores just in-frame clones and leaves some out. The sample has about 110,000 clones; about 81% are singletons. Sequenced input: peripheral blood. The receptors were gathered from a man in his 70s with acute or convalescent COVID-19.

The V gene is TRBV2, the J gene TRBJ1-2; 7 nucleotides line up with TRBD1. Germline V gene lookup returns CDR1 SNHLY and CDR2 FYNNEI. This CDR3 is 14 amino acids long. Unmatched junction bases numbered 15, after V lost 10 bases and J lost 7 bases. For the CDR3, the DNA is TGTGCCATTCCCGGGACAGATATCCCCCGTGGCTACACCTTC. Its translation: CAIPGTDIPRGYTF.

This clone was found a few times. CDR3 nucleotide sequence: TGTGCCAGCAGTTCGGGGGAAGGCGAGCAGTACTTC. Translation gives CASSSGEGEQYF. The V call is TRBV14, the J call TRBJ2-7; D possibly corresponds to TRBD2 (6 bases). Trimming cost V 6 bases and J 6 bases, with 12 bases left between them. This CDR3 contains 12 residues. The germline V gene has CDR1 SGHDN and CDR2 FVKESK.

The CDR3 loop reads CASSSGHSNTEAFF. CDR3 nucleotide sequence: TGTGCCAGCAGCTCAGGACACAGCAACACTGAAGCTTTCTTT. The V call is TRBV7-3, the J call TRBJ1-1, with D possibly matching TRBD1 (5 bases). V was trimmed by 4 bases and J by 2 bases, leaving 11 bases between them. CDR1 and CDR2 from the germline V gene are SGHTA and FQGTGA. This CDR3 is built from 14 residues.

This rearrangement joins TRBV28 to TRBJ2-2; D is ambiguous. CDR3 length: 14 residues. Trimming removed 2 bases at V and 4 bases at J, with 8 bases between. In germline, CDR1 is MDHEN, CDR2 SYDVKM. The CDR3 DNA sequence: TGTGCCAGCAGTTTAGGCACCCTCACCGGGGAGCTGTTTTTT. Translated: CASSLGTLTGELFF. Supplemented by reference TRBV28 and TRBJ2-2, the full variable domain reads DVKVTQSSRYLVKRTGEKVFLECVQDMDHENMFWYRQDPGLGLRLIYFSYDVKMKEKGDIPEGYSVSREKKERFSLILESASTNQTSMYLCASSLGTLTGELFFGEGSRLTVL.

The chain joins TRBV6-1 to TRBJ1-5, with 7 bases matching TRBD1. Germline V CDR1 and CDR2: MNHNS, SASEGT. Losses at the gene ends were 3 bases for V and 4 bases for J; bases not matched to a gene: 6. The CDR3 is 15 residues long. The CDR3 sequence: CASSETGPSNQPQHF. For the CDR3, the DNA is TGTGCCAGCAGTGAGACAGGGCCTTCAAATCAGCCCCAGCATTTT.

This clone was counted only a few times. This chain uses TRBV5-1 with TRBJ1-5; D is unresolved. The CDR3 runs to 15 residues. The V gene lost 0 bases and the J gene lost 1 base, with 8 bases spanning the gap. Germline CDR1 is SGHRS and CDR2 is YFSETQ. The CDR3 nucleotides are TGCGCCAGCAGCTTGGCCCCAGGAAGCAATCAGCCCCAGCATTTT. Encoded protein: CASSLAPGSNQPQHF.

V is TRBV9 and J is TRBJ1-1; 8 nucleotides line up with TRBD1. The germline CDR1 and CDR2 sequences are SGDLS and YYNGEE. CDR3 length: 16 amino acids. The ends lost 4 bases at V and 4 bases at J; junction bases unmatched: 12. The CDR3 DNA follows: TGTGCCAGCAGCCCCGGGACAGGCCCTCGGGGCACTGAAGCTTTCTTT. Translation gives CASSPGTGPRGTEAFF.

The chain joins TRBV6-5 to TRBJ1-1, with 7 bases identical to TRBD1. V gave up 7 bases and J gave up 4 bases; unmatched junction bases: 9. The CDR3 is 14 amino acids. The germline V gene has CDR1 MNHEY and CDR2 SVGAGI. The CDR3 is CASNLQGKGTEAFF. CDR3 nucleotides: TGTGCCAGCAATCTACAGGGGAAGGGCACTGAAGCTTTCTTT.

The genes are TRBV6-5 and TRBJ2-2; TRBD2 is a possible D gene (6 bases). The germline CDR1 and CDR2 sequences are MNHEY and SVGAGI. The V and J ends lost 11 bases and 4 bases respectively, with 20 bases between them. The CDR3 loop spans 15 amino acids. CDR3 in amino acids: CASTGVPRGTGELFF. The DNA of the CDR3 is TGTGCCTCGACGGGGGTCCCACGAGGCACCGGGGAGCTGTTTTTT.

The genes are TRBV14 and TRBJ1-1; maybe TRBD1 (5 bases). CDR3 length: 12 amino acids. From germline, CDR1 is SGHDN and CDR2 FVKESK. The V end lost 4 bases, the J end lost 6 bases, and 9 bases lay between the germline ends. The DNA for the CDR3 is TGTGCCAGCAGCCTTCGGGGGGCTGAAGCTTTCTTT. Translated: CASSLRGAEAFF.

The gene calls are TRBV19 and TRBJ1-6; D unresolved. Per the germline V gene, CDR1 is LNHDA and CDR2 is SQIVND (reference sequence). The germline V and J ends were trimmed by 5 bases and 9 bases, with 17 bases remaining between them. The CDR3 covers 15 residues. CDR3 region: CASSVRVMGRSPLHF. The CDR3 DNA reads as TGTGCCAGTAGTGTTCGTGTGATGGGCCGTTCACCCCTCCACTTT. Supplemented by reference TRBV19 and TRBJ1-6, the full variable domain reads DGGITQSPKYLFRKEGQNVTLSCEQNLNHDAMYWYRQDPGQGLRLIYYSQIVNDFQKGDIAEGYSVSREKKESFPLTVTSAQKNPTAFYLCASSVRVMGRSPLHFGNGTRLTVT.

This clone was found once. This chain connects TRBV29-1 to TRBJ2-5; 8 bases match TRBD2. The CDR3 covers 14 residues. Germline V gene lookup returns CDR1 SQVTM and CDR2 ANQGSEA. V lost 4 bases to trimming and J lost 0 bases; unmatched junction nucleotides: 4. The CDR3 nucleotides are TGCAGCGTTGCCGGGGGGGCGTACCAAGAGACCCAGTACTTC. It encodes CSVAGGAYQETQYF.

The chain links TRBV5-6 to TRBJ1-4; weak D call: TRBD1 (6 bases). CDR1 and CDR2 from the germline V gene are SGHDT and YYEEEE. The CDR3 is made up of 15 amino acids. The V gene lost 9 bases and the J gene lost 8 bases, with 23 bases spanning the gap. The CDR3 DNA reads TGTGCCACCTCTTCGGCGGGGGGCTTAAGAGAAAAACTGTTTTTT. Translating gives CATSSAGGLREKLFF.

Only one count was recorded for this clone. This rearrangement joins TRBV5-4 to TRBJ1-1, with unresolved D. Germline CDR1 reads SGHNT; CDR2 reads YYREEE (reference sequence). The CDR3 has 13 residues. Deletions cut 4 bases from V and 2 bases from J, with 9 bases between. The CDR3 nucleotides read TGTGCCAGCAGCCCCCAGGTTAACACTGAAGCTTTCTTT. Amino acid sequence: CASSPQVNTEAFF.

This sequence joins TRBV28 and TRBJ1-5; the match to TRBD1 covers 7 bases. The CDR3 is 16 residues long. J lost 7 bases, V lost 6 bases, and 15 bases had no gene match. Germline values: CDR1 MDHEN, CDR2 SYDVKM. The CDR3 reads CASSRRTTGSGQPQHF. The CDR3 DNA follows: TGTGCCAGCAGCCGGCGTACGACAGGGTCAGGGCAGCCCCAGCATTTT.

V usage is TRBV14 and J usage is TRBJ2-2; 7 bases are a match to TRBD1. Per the germline V gene, CDR1 is SGHDN and CDR2 is FVKESK. Germline trimming cut 8 bases from V and 4 bases from J; bases unmatched to any gene: 4. The CDR3 loop spans 13 amino acids. CDR3 protein: CASERQGTGELFF. DNA for the CDR3: TGTGCCAGCGAAAGACAGGGCACCGGGGAGCTGTTTTTT. Complete variable domain (other parts from reference TRBV14 and TRBJ2-2): EAGVTQFPSHSVIEKGQTVTLRCDPISGHDNLYWYRRVMGKEIKFLLHFVKESKQDESGMPNNRFLAERTGGTYSTLKVQPAELEDSGVYFCASERQGTGELFFGEGSRLTVL.

This rearrangement joins TRBV5-1 to TRBJ1-5; D is unresolved. The V end was cut by 1 base, the J end by 1 base, with 9 bases between. CDR3 length equals 15 residues. In germline, CDR1 is SGHRS, CDR2 YFSETQ. The CDR3 loop reads CASSLQGGSNQPQHF. The CDR3 nucleotides are TGCGCCAGCAGCTTGCAAGGCGGAAGCAATCAGCCCCAGCATTTT.